This T cell receptor (beta chain) was recovered during a study of cytomegalovirus exposure and HLA in healthy donors. Researchers ran the PCR with 60 Vbeta and 13 Jbeta primers. Some clones are missing from TCRdb's copy, which holds only in-frame ones; the method was immunoSEQ multiplex PCR. The table records more than 100,000 clones, about four fifths of them present only once. Germline lookup yields CDR1 SGHDT and CDR2 YYEEEE. The CDR3 extends over 14 amino acids. The V end lost 0 bases, the J end lost 4 bases, and 10 bases lay between the germline ends. Source material: PBMCs. The chain recombines TRBV5-6 with TRBJ1-2; possibly TRBD1 for D (5 bases). The clonotype originates from a woman aged 35 to 49 in good health and CMV-seronegative. The CDR3 DNA reads TGTGCCAGCAGCTTGGGACAGTCGAGCTATGGCTACACCTTC. Amino acid sequence: CASSLGQSSYGYTF.